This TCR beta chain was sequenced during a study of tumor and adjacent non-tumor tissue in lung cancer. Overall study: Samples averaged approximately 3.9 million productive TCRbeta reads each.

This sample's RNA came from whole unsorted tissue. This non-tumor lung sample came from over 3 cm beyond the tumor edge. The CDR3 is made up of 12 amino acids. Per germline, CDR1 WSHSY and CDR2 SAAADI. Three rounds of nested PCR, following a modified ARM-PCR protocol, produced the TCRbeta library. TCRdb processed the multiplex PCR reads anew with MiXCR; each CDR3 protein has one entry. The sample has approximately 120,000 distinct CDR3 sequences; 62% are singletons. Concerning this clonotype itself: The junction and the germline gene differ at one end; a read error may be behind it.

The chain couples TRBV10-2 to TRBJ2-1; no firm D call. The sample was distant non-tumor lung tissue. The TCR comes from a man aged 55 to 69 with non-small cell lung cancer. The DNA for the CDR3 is TGCGCCAGCAGCCTGGTCCTATATGAGAAGTTCTTC. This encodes CASSLVLYEKFF.